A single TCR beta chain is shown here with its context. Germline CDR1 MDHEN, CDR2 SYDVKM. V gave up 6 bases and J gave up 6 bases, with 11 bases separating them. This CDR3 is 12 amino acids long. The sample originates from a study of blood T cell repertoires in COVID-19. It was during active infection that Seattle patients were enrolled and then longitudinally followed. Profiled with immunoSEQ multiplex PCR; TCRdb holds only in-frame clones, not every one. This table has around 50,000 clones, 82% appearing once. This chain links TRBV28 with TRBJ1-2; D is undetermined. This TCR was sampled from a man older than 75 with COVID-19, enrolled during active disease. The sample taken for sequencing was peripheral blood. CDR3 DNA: TGTGCCAGCAGGGAGACGGCGAATGGCTACACCTTC. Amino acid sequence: CASRETANGYTF.